A selection of T cell receptor beta chains follows, all from one sample in a study of blood T cell repertoires in COVID-19. The table came from immunoSEQ multiplex PCR; TCRdb's copy has only in-frame clones and leaves some out. The sample carries fewer than 350,000 clones, 90% recorded once. Material: peripheral blood. The receptors come from a woman aged 30 to 39 with COVID-19, enrolled during active disease. The CDR3 runs from the conserved cysteine through the conserved F or W. Fields, in order: D gene, V gene, J gene, clone size, CDR3 protein, CDR3 DNA. D genes are given only for firm matches. Size values are once, few and many counts, or a class for expanded clones, and some rows have none.

>-|TRBV6-5|TRBJ2-1|-
CASTPQAYNEQFF
TGTGCCAGCACCCCCCAGGCTTACAATGAGCAGTTCTTC
>TRBD1|TRBV5-1|TRBJ1-4|-
CASSFYGTDEKLFF
TGCGCCAGCAGCTTTTATGGGACAGATGAAAAACTGTTTTTT
>TRBD1|TRBV5-4|TRBJ2-7|-
CASSLGDSSYEQYF
TGTGCCAGCAGCTTGGGGGACAGCTCCTACGAGCAGTACTTC
>-|TRBV10-3|TRBJ1-6|-
CAIKVGGLDSPLHF
TGTGCCATCAAGGTCGGAGGGCTGGATTCACCCCTCCACTTT
>TRBD1|TRBV4-1|TRBJ2-1|-
CASSPNLGTGVNEQFF
TGCGCCAGCAGCCCCAACTTAGGGACAGGGGTAAATGAGCAGTTCTTC
>-|TRBV19|TRBJ1-3|-
CASSPKGRPSGNTIYF
TGTGCCAGTAGTCCCAAAGGGAGACCCTCTGGAAACACCATATATTTT
>-|TRBV29-1|TRBJ1-3|-
CSVEDHRTGRNTIYF
TGCAGCGTTGAAGATCACCGAACAGGGCGAAACACCATATATTTT
>TRBD1|TRBV9|TRBJ1-4|-
CASSRRTGLDEKLFF
TGTGCCAGCAGCCGACGGACAGGGCTGGATGAAAAACTGTTTTTT
>-|TRBV7-2|TRBJ1-2|-
CASSLGGIYGYTF
TGTGCCAGCAGCTTGGGAGGGATCTATGGCTACACCTTC
>-|TRBV6-2/TRBV6-3|TRBJ2-7|-
CASSLRSGSYEQYF
TGTGCCAGCAGTCTCCGTAGCGGTTCCTACGAGCAGTACTTC
>TRBD2|TRBV7-6|TRBJ2-3|-
CASSLVLAGLRRVTDTQYF
TGTGCCAGCAGCTTAGTACTAGCGGGCCTGCGGCGGGTCACAGATACGCAGTATTTT
>TRBD1|TRBV28|TRBJ2-7|once
CASRSGTGSHEQYF
TGTGCCAGCAGATCCGGGACAGGGTCCCACGAGCAGTACTTC
>-|TRBV2|TRBJ2-1|-
CASRRDSYNEQFF
TGTGCCAGCAGACGGGACTCGTACAATGAGCAGTTCTTC
>-|TRBV28|TRBJ2-2|-
CASSPLTGELFF
TGTGCCAGCAGTCCACTCACCGGGGAGCTGTTTTTT
>-|TRBV9|TRBJ1-2|-
CASSSGNGYGYTF
TGTGCCAGCAGCTCAGGGAATGGCTATGGCTACACCTTC
>-|TRBV6-1|TRBJ2-1|-
CASSDGGGSYNEQFF
TGTGCCAGCAGTGATGGAGGCGGCTCCTACAATGAGCAGTTCTTC
>-|TRBV6-6|TRBJ2-7|-
CASSPPGVYEQYF
TGTGCCAGCAGTCCTCCAGGGGTTTACGAGCAGTACTTC
>-|TRBV7-9|TRBJ2-4|-
CASSFDLGGLKNIQYF
TGTGCCAGCAGCTTCGATTTGGGAGGACTAAAAAACATTCAGTACTTC
>TRBD1|TRBV6-5|TRBJ2-5|-
CASSWDRGIETQYF
TGTGCCAGCAGTTGGGACAGGGGGATAGAGACCCAGTACTTC
>TRBD1|TRBV7-9|TRBJ1-4|once
CASSRGQGGEKLFF
TGTGCCAGCAGCCGCGGACAGGGAGGAGAAAAACTGTTTTTT
>-|TRBV4-1|TRBJ2-7|-
CASSQDWDSSYEQYF
TGCGCCAGCAGCCAAGATTGGGACTCGTCCTACGAGCAGTACTTC
>-|TRBV18|TRBJ1-2|-
CASSPTGLYGYTF
TGTGCCAGCTCACCAACAGGGCTCTATGGCTACACCTTC
>TRBD1|TRBV7-9|TRBJ2-7|-
CASSLFGTVYEQYF
TGTGCCAGCAGCTTGTTTGGGACAGTCTACGAGCAGTACTTC
>-|TRBV5-6|TRBJ2-4|-
CASSFGLIQYF
TGTGCCAGCAGCTTTGGCCTGATTCAGTACTTC
>-|TRBV30|TRBJ2-2|-
CAWSVFGAGELFF
TGTGCCTGGAGTGTTTTCGGAGCCGGGGAGCTGTTTTTT
>-|TRBV30|TRBJ1-4|-
CAWKQEGEKLFF
TGTGCCTGGAAGCAGGAGGGGGAAAAACTGTTTTTT
>TRBD1|TRBV10-3|TRBJ2-2|-
CAISGGTENTGELFF
TGTGCCATCAGTGGGGGGACAGAGAACACCGGGGAGCTGTTTTTT
>-|TRBV21-1|TRBJ1-4|-
CASIRELFF
TGTGCCAGCATTCGGGAACTGTTTTTT
>TRBD1|TRBV2|TRBJ2-7|-
CASIEDRGTYEQYF
TGTGCCAGTATTGAGGACAGGGGTACCTACGAGCAGTACTTC
>TRBD2|TRBV7-2|TRBJ2-5|-
CASSFGGSQETQYF
TGTGCCAGCAGCTTCGGCGGGAGCCAAGAGACCCAGTACTTC
>TRBD2|TRBV4-1|TRBJ2-5|-
CASSPPVSGRGRETQYF
TGCGCCAGCAGCCCCCCTGTTAGCGGGAGAGGGCGAGAGACCCAGTACTTC
>-|TRBV7-9|TRBJ2-2|-
CASSPSLTGNTGELFF
TGTGCCAGCAGCCCTTCTTTGACAGGGAACACCGGGGAGCTGTTTTTT
>TRBD1|TRBV30|TRBJ1-2|-
CAWSLDRAGGYTF
TGTGCCTGGAGTTTGGACAGGGCGGGCGGCTACACCTTC
>-|TRBV4-2|TRBJ2-7|-
CASSQDPGSAPLGAYEQYF
TGTGCCAGCAGCCAAGACCCCGGATCGGCTCCTCTAGGGGCCTACGAGCAGTACTTC
>TRBD1|TRBV10-3|TRBJ2-7|-
CAISASGTGGRSYEQYF
TGTGCCATCAGTGCCTCCGGGACAGGGGGTAGGTCCTACGAGCAGTACTTC
>TRBD2|TRBV28|TRBJ2-2|-
CASSLLAGGLTGELFF
TGTGCCAGCAGTTTACTAGCGGGAGGCCTCACCGGGGAGCTGTTTTTT